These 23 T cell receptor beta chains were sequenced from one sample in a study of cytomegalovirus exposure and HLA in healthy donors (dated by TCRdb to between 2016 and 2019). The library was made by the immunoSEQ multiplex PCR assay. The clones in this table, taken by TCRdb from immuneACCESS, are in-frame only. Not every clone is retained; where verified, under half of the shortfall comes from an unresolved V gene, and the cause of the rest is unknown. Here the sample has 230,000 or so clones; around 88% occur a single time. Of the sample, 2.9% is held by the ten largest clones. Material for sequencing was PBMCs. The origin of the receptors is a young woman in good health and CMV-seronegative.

The CDR3 here is CASSSLAGGTYEQYF. The CDR3 region has the DNA TGTGCCAGCAGTTCACTAGCGGGAGGAACCTACGAGCAGTACTTC. The chain joins TRBV28 to TRBJ2-7; 12 positions agree with TRBD2. CDR1 is MDHEN, CDR2 SYDVKM, per germline. This CDR3 is 15 amino acids long. V shed 4 bases and J 2 bases; nucleotides not matched to a gene: 3.

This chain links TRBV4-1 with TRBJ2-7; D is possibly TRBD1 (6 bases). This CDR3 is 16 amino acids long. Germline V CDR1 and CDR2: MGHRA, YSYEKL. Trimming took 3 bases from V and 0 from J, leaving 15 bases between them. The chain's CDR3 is CASSQATGFNSYEQYF. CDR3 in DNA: TGCGCCAGCAGCCAGGCTACAGGGTTCAACTCCTACGAGCAGTACTTC.

CDR3 in amino acids: CASTPLQGNYGYTF. CDR3 DNA: TGTGCCAGCACTCCCTTACAGGGTAACTATGGCTACACCTTC. The chain combines TRBV27 with TRBJ1-2; possible D gene TRBD1, 6 bases. This CDR3 has 14 amino acids. Per germline, CDR1 MNHEY and CDR2 SMNVEV (reference sequence). V gave up 7 bases and J gave up 1 base, with 13 bases separating them.

The CDR3, as DNA: TGCGCCAGCAGCTTGGACGTGAAAATCGGCACTGAAGCTTTCTTT. Its translation: CASSLDVKIGTEAFF. This chain uses TRBV5-1 with TRBJ1-1; D gene uncertain. Germline CDR1 SGHRS, CDR2 YFSETQ. Trimming removed 0 bases from V and 4 bases from J, with 13 bases in between. The CDR3 runs 15 residues.

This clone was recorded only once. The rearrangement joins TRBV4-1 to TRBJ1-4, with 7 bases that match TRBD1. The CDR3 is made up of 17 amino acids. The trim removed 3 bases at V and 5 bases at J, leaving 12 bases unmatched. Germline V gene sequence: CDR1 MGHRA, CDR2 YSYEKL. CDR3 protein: CASSQTGQSGGNEKLFF. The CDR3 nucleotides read TGCGCCAGCAGCCAGACGGGACAGTCAGGGGGAAATGAAAAACTGTTTTTT.

CDR3 region: CASSYGQGANEQYF. The CDR3 coding sequence is TGTGCCAGCAGTTATGGACAGGGGGCCAACGAGCAGTACTTC. J is TRBJ2-7 and V is TRBV6-6; 11 bases agree with TRBD1. In germline, CDR1 is MNHNY, CDR2 SVGAGI (reference sequence). This CDR3 comprises 14 residues. V lost 3 bases and J lost 5; bases outside the gene matches: 3.

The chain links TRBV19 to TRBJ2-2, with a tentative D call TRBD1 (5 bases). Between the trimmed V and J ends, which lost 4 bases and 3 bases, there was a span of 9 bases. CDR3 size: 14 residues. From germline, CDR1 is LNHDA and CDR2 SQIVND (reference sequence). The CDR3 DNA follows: TGTGCCAGTAGTACGGACACCTACACCGGGGAGCTGTTTTTT. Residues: CASSTDTYTGELFF.

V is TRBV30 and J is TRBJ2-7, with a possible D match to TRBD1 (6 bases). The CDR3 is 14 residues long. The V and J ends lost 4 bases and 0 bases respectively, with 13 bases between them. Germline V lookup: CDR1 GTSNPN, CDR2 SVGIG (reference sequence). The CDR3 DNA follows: TGTGCCTGGAACAGGGTGGGAATCTCCTACGAGCAGTACTTC. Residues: CAWNRVGISYEQYF. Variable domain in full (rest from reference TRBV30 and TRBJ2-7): SQTIHQWPATLVQPVGSPLSLECTVEGTSNPNLYWYRQAAGRGLQLLFYSVGIGQISSEVPQNLSASRPQDRQFILSSKKLLLSDSGFYLCAWNRVGISYEQYFGPGTRLTVT.

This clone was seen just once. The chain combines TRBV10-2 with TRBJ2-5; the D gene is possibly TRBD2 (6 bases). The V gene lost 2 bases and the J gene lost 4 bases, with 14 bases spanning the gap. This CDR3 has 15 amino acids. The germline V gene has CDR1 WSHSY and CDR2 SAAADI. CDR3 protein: CASSEPGLSLETQYF. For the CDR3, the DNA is TGCGCCAGCAGTGAGCCGGGACTGTCATTAGAGACCCAGTACTTC.

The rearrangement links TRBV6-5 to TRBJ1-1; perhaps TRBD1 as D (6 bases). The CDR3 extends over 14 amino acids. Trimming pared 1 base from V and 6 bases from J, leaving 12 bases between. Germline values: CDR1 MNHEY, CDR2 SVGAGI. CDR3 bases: TGTGCCAGCAGTTACTATGGGGGCCAATCTGAAGCTTTCTTT. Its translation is CASSYYGGQSEAFF.

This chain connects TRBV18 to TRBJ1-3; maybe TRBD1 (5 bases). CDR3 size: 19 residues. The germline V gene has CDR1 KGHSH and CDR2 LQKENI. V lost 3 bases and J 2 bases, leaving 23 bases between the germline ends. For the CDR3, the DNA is TGTGCCAGCTCACCTATCCCGGGACTCTTAGAAGGGACTGGAAACACCATATATTTT. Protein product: CASSPIPGLLEGTGNTIYF. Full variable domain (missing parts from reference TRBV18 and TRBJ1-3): NAGVMQNPRHLVRRRGQEARLRCSPMKGHSHVYWYRQLPEEGLKFMVYLQKENIIDESGMPKERFSAEFPKEGPSILRIQQVVRGDSAAYFCASSPIPGLLEGTGNTIYFGEGSWLTVV.

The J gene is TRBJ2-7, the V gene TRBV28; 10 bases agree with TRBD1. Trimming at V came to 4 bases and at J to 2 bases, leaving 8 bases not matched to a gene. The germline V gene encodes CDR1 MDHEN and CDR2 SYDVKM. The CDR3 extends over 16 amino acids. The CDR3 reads CASSSRGQGIPYEQYF. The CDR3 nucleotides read TGTGCCAGCAGTTCCAGGGGACAGGGGATCCCCTACGAGCAGTACTTC.

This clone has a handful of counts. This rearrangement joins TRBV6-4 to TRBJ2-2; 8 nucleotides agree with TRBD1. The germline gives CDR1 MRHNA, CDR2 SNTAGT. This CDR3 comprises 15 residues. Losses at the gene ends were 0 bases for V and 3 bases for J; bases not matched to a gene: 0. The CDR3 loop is CASSDSDRDTGELFF. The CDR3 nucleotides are TGTGCCAGCAGTGACTCGGACAGGGACACCGGGGAGCTGTTTTTT.

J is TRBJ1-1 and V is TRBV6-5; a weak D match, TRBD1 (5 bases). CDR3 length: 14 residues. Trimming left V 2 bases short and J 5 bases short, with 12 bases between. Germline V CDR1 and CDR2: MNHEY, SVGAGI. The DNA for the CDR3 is TGTGCCAGCAGTTACGGCGGGACTAGGACTGAAGCTTTCTTT. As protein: CASSYGGTRTEAFF.

CDR3 nucleotide sequence: TGTGCCAGCAGTTTACTGCGGGAGGGCGAAAACGAGCAGTACTTC. This encodes CASSLLREGENEQYF. The V and J genes are TRBV28 and TRBJ2-7; 9 nucleotides line up with TRBD2. Germline V lookup: CDR1 MDHEN, CDR2 SYDVKM. The V segment lost 2 bases and the J segment 5 bases; nucleotides outside the gene matches: 7. CDR3 length: 15 residues.

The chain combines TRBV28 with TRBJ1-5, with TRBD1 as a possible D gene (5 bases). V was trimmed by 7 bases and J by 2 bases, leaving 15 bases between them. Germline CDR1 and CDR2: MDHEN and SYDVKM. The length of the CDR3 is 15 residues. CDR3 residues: CASTQSGLGNQPQHF. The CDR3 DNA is TGTGCCAGCACCCAATCAGGGCTCGGCAATCAGCCCCAGCATTTT.

Here the CDR3 DNA reads TGTGCCAGCAGTCTCGGGCGGAGGGATGAGCAGTTCTTC. It encodes CASSLGRRDEQFF. The genes are TRBV27 and TRBJ2-1; D is possibly TRBD2 (6 bases). The V and J ends lost 5 bases and 8 bases respectively, with 13 bases between them. This CDR3 has 13 residues. Germline CDR1 reads MNHEY; CDR2 reads SMNVEV (reference sequence).

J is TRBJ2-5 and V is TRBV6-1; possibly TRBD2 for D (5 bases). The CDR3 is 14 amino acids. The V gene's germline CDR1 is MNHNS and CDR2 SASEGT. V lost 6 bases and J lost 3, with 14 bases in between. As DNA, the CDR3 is TGTGCCAGCAGCGGGATTGGGGTGAAAGAGACCCAGTACTTC. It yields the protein CASSGIGVKETQYF.

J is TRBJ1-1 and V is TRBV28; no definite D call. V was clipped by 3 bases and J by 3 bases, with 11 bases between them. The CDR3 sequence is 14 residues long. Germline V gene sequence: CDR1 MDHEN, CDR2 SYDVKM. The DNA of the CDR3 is TGTGCCAGCAGTTTGAGGGATAGGGACACTGAAGCTTTCTTT. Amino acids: CASSLRDRDTEAFF. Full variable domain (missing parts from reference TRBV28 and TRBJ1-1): DVKVTQSSRYLVKRTGEKVFLECVQDMDHENMFWYRQDPGLGLRLIYFSYDVKMKEKGDIPEGYSVSREKKERFSLILESASTNQTSMYLCASSLRDRDTEAFFGQGTRLTVV.

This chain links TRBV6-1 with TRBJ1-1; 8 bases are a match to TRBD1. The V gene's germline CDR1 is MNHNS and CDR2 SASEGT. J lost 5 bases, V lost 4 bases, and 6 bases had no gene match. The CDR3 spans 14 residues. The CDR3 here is CASSGGQGGTEAFF. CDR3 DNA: TGTGCCAGCAGTGGAGGACAGGGAGGGACTGAAGCTTTCTTT.

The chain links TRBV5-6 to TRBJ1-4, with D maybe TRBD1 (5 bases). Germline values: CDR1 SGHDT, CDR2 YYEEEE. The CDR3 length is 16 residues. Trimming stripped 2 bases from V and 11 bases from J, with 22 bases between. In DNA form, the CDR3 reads TGTGCCAGCAGCTTTTCGACCGATCCAGCGGGGGGGAAACTGTTTTTT. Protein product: CASSFSTDPAGGKLFF.

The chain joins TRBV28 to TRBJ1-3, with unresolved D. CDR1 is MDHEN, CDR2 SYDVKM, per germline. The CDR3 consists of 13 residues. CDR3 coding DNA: TGTGCGACCGGCGGCCGCTCTGGAAACACCATATATTTT. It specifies CATGGRSGNTIYF.

CDR3 region: CASSSPGTVYEQYF. As DNA, the CDR3 is TGTGCCAGCAGTTCCCCCGGGACAGTCTACGAGCAGTACTTC. The rearrangement joins TRBV28 to TRBJ2-7; 7 bases are a match to TRBD1. The CDR3 loop spans 14 amino acids. The V segment lost 4 bases and the J segment 3 bases; nucleotides outside the gene matches: 6. Germline V gene lookup returns CDR1 MDHEN and CDR2 SYDVKM. Variable domain in full (rest from reference TRBV28 and TRBJ2-7): DVKVTQSSRYLVKRTGEKVFLECVQDMDHENMFWYRQDPGLGLRLIYFSYDVKMKEKGDIPEGYSVSREKKERFSLILESASTNQTSMYLCASSSPGTVYEQYFGPGTRLTVT.